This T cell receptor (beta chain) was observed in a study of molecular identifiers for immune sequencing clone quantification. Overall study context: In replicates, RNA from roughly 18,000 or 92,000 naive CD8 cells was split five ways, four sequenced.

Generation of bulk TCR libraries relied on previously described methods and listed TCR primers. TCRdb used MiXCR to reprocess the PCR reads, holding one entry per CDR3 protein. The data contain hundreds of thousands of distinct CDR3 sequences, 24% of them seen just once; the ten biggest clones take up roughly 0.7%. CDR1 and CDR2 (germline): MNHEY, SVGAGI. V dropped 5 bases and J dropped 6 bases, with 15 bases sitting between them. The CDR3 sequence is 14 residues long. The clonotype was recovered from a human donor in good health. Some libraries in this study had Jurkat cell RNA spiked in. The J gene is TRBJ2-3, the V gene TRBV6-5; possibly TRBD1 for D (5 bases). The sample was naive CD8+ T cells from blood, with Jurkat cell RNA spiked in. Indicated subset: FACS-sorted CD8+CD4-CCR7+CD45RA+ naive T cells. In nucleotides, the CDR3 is TGTGCCAGCAGTGCCCAGGGCTTCGGTGATACGCAGTATTTT. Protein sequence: CASSAQGFGDTQYF.